This paragraph covers one TCR beta chain sequence. The data originate from a study of blood T cell repertoires in COVID-19. Study at large: Recovered Cohort 3 donors showed two negative PCRs, clearance, or symptom resolution. Acute and convalescent COVID-19 specimens originated in the United States, Italy and Spain. T cells, B-cell-depleted T cells, or PBMCs supplied cDNA or gDNA.

Per the original data handling: Using reference gene primer amplification, nucleated cell counts were estimated. TCRdb's copy holds only in-frame clones and misses some; the assay was immunoSEQ multiplex PCR. The V and J calls and clone size were taken over from that table, and D and trimming were inferred from the DNA. The sample includes around 300,000 clones, 88% of them seen just once. CDR3 length: 13 amino acids. This TCR was recovered from a woman between 55 and 75 years old in a cohort exposed to, infected with or recovered from COVID-19 (not recorded which). Source material: PBMCs or T cells enriched from blood (not recorded which). V and J are TRBV21-1 and TRBJ1-2; TRBD1 is taken as the D call from the table, unchecked against the DNA. TRBV21-1 is a pseudogene. The chain's CDR3 is CASTHRGNYGYTF. DNA of the CDR3: TGTGCCAGCACCCACAGGGGAAACTATGGCTACACCTTC.